Below, one T cell receptor (beta chain) is given with its context. As processed by the authors: Using reference gene primer amplification, nucleated cell counts were estimated. Assay: immunoSEQ multiplex PCR; the TCRdb copy retains only in-frame clones and omits some. The V and J calls and the clone size are those of that table, but D and trimming were determined from the DNA. In the table there are around 150,000 clones, around 75% of which are singletons. This sample is drawn from a study of blood T cell repertoires in COVID-19. Study at large: Samples of COVID-19 (acute and convalescent) were obtained from the United States, Italy and Spain. T cells, B-cell-depleted T cells, or PBMCs supplied cDNA or gDNA.

V shed 5 bases and J shed 7 bases, with 12 bases lying between them. The CDR3 extends over 12 amino acids. Germline V lookup: CDR1 PRHDT, CDR2 FYEKMQ (reference sequence). V gene TRBV13 combines with J gene TRBJ2-7; D unclear. The TCR was taken from a woman at least 80 years old with acute or convalescent COVID-19. The source material was peripheral blood. In nucleotides, the CDR3 is TGTGCCAGCAGCGCCGGAGATTTGGAGCAGTACTTC. It codes for CASSAGDLEQYF.